Listed below are T cell receptor beta chains from one sample, sequenced in a study of beta chain features in type 1 diabetes. The protocol was immunoSEQ multiplex PCR, while the TCRdb copy is restricted to in-frame clones and leaves out a portion. Among roughly 330,000 clones listed, approximately 15% were seen once. Sequenced material: naive CD4+ T cells from blood. These receptors originate from a woman under 30 with type 1 diabetes. The CDR3 runs from the conserved cysteine through the conserved F or W. Fields, in order: V gene, clone size, J gene, D gene, CDR3 DNA, CDR3 protein. The D gene is left open where the match is weak. Only some rows state a clone size, as once, few, many or a class for expanded clones.

>TRBV5-1|.|TRBJ2-1|TRBD2
TGCGCCAGCAGCTATGCTAGCGGGAATTTGGTGAATGAGCAGTTCTTC
CASSYASGNLVNEQFF
>TRBV28|.|TRBJ2-3|.
TGTGCCAGCAATTCACAGGGAGATACGCAGTATTTT
CASNSQGDTQYF
>TRBV10-1|.|TRBJ2-7|.
TGCGCCAGCAGTTGGGGGACTGTTGGGGAAGAGCAGTACTTC
CASSWGTVGEEQYF
>TRBV10-2|few|TRBJ2-1|.
TGCGCCAGCAGTGACCAGCGGTTTAGGGATGAGCAGTTCTTC
CASSDQRFRDEQFF
>TRBV10-3|many|TRBJ2-7|.
TGTGCCATCAGTGGATCGGGGGAGCAGTACTTC
CAISGSGEQYF
>TRBV5-1|few|TRBJ2-1|.
TGCGCCAGCAGTTCACTAGGGGGCTCCTACAATGAGCAGTTCTTC
CASSSLGGSYNEQFF
>TRBV2|.|TRBJ1-1|TRBD1
TGTGCCAGCAGTGAAGGCAGGGGGCTTGAAGCTTTCTTT
CASSEGRGLEAFF
>TRBV7-2|few|TRBJ2-7|.
TGTGCCAGCAGCTTAGGCAGGGGCTACGAGCAGTACTTC
CASSLGRGYEQYF
>TRBV27|.|TRBJ2-5|.
TGTGCCAGCCGGGAGATTGTGGGCGGAGAGACCCAGTACTTC
CASREIVGGETQYF
>TRBV11-1|.|TRBJ2-7|.
TGTGCCAGCAGCTTAATGACAGCGAGCTCCTACGAGCAGTACTTC
CASSLMTASSYEQYF
>TRBV19|few|TRBJ2-6|.
TGTGCCAGTAGTGGAGCGGCCGGGGCCAACGTCCTGACTTTC
CASSGAAGANVLTF
>TRBV9|.|TRBJ2-5|.
TGTGCCAGCAGCGTTTACGGGTGGCCTCAAGAGACCCAGTACTTC
CASSVYGWPQETQYF
>TRBV30|.|TRBJ1-2|.
TGTGCCTGGAATCTACAGTCGAACTATGGCTACACCTTC
CAWNLQSNYGYTF
>TRBV30|.|TRBJ2-2|.
TGTGCCTGGAACGGCGGAGACACCGGGGAGCTGTTTTTT
CAWNGGDTGELFF
>TRBV25-1|.|TRBJ1-2|.
TGTGCCAGCAGTAAGATAGATAACTATGGCTACACCTTC
CASSKIDNYGYTF
>TRBV18|.|TRBJ1-1|.
TGTGCCAGCTCACCTCGGACAAGAGATATGAACACTGAAGCTTTCTTT
CASSPRTRDMNTEAFF
>TRBV27|few|TRBJ2-1|TRBD1
TGTGCCAGCACCCGACTACAGGGGAGTCTGAATGAGCAGTTCTTC
CASTRLQGSLNEQFF
>TRBV30|.|TRBJ1-1|.
TGTGCCTGGAGTGTACTAGGGAACACTGAAGCTTTCTTT
CAWSVLGNTEAFF
>TRBV25-1|.|TRBJ2-7|.
TGTGCCAGCAGGGCACAGGGTCTAAAGGACGAGCAGTACTTC
CASRAQGLKDEQYF
>TRBV7-9|few|TRBJ2-5|.
TGTGCCAGCAGCTTAAGGGCAGGGCTTGAGACCCAGTACTTC
CASSLRAGLETQYF
>TRBV14|.|TRBJ1-4|TRBD1
TGTGCCAGCAGCCGAAGACAGGGGGCAGGTGAAAAACTGTTTTTT
CASSRRQGAGEKLFF
>TRBV30|.|TRBJ1-1|.
TGTGCCTGGAGCCGTACAGAGAACACTGAAGCTTTCTTT
CAWSRTENTEAFF
>TRBV18|.|TRBJ1-1|.
TGTGCCAGCTCACTAGAGCGGAACACTGAAGCTTTCTTT
CASSLERNTEAFF
>TRBV18|.|TRBJ2-2|.
TGTGCCAGCTCACCACTCAGACAGGTCGACACCGGGGAGCTGTTTTTT
CASSPLRQVDTGELFF
>TRBV5-1|few|TRBJ2-3|.
TGCGCCAGCAGCTTGGGACAGGCCACAGATACGCAGTATTTT
CASSLGQATDTQYF
>TRBV10-3|few|TRBJ2-1|TRBD2
TGTGCCATCACTAATAGCGGGAGATCCTACAATGAGCAGTTCTTC
CAITNSGRSYNEQFF
>TRBV6-6|few|TRBJ1-1|TRBD1
TGTGCCAGCAGTTACCCGGACAGGACTGAAGCTTTCTTT
CASSYPDRTEAFF